Sequencing of this T cell receptor (beta chain) was carried out in a study of shared clonotypes between healthy human individuals. V gave up 4 bases and J gave up 3 bases; unmatched junction bases: 10. The CDR3 extends over 15 amino acids. CDR1 and CDR2 from the germline V gene are SGHRS and YFSETQ. The repertoire was sequenced with immunoSEQ multiplex PCR; TCRdb's copy has only in-frame clones and lacks some. In the table there are about 2 million clones, 85% to 95% of which are singletons. The rearrangement uses TRBV5-1 and TRBJ2-7, with 7 bases aligning to TRBD1. The receptor was isolated from a man aged 18-30 years in good health. Sequenced material: naive CD4+ T cells sorted from blood. Subset given: CD45RA+ positively selected. As DNA, the CDR3 is TGCGCCAGCAGCCCACAGGGGTCTAGGAACTACGAGCAGTACTTC. Amino acid sequence: CASSPQGSRNYEQYF.